This TCR beta chain comes out of a study of T cell responses to AZD1222 COVID-19 vaccine (dated by TCRdb to about 2021). For the study in its entirety: AZD1222 recipients given second doses at about 4 weeks or at about 12 weeks were pooled, since spike-specific TCR depth and breadth were not found to differ between the two schedules. Trial participants were enrolled into age subgroups of 18-55, 56-69 and 70-plus years, which contained about 150, 28 and 57 TCR-sequenced participants, respectively. A total of just over 230 trial participants underwent TCR sequencing, of whom around 210 had received two doses of AZD1222 and around 26 had received two doses of the MenACWY control vaccine. The paper as a whole reports these results and caveats: No day 14 peak-response samples were available, so repertoires were characterized only after the peak T cell response. Participants were mostly white British and included more females than males, and it was suggested by the authors that clonal diversity may have been underestimated. The whole spike protein was spanned by vaccine-associated CD4 TCRs, and dominant responses were seen in regions 160-218 and 743-854. A significant rise in spike-specific TCR breadth and depth was observed after two AZD1222 doses relative to day 0 and relative to MenACWY recipients. In the small 56-69-year group, the increase in depth fell short of significance, most likely because of low power. Nearly half of unique spike-specific TCRs reportedly recognized epitopes outside regions mutated in the B.1.351 and B.1.1.7 variants. Conclusions about previously exposed vaccinees were limited because only a handful of AZD1222 recipients were SARS-CoV-2 seropositive at baseline.

Regarding this clone: Its antigen has not been determined. No much larger clonotype is one base removed from it; base qualities were not supplied.

The CDR3 regions of human TCRbeta chains were subjected to immunosequencing. The original methods were these. TCRs in the repertoires were matched against a reference library of SARS-CoV-2-specific TCRs that had been generated with the MIRA antigen-specificity platform. Breadth meant the fraction of unique TCRs that were SARS-CoV-2-associated, whereas depth meant the fraction of total T cells that were SARS-CoV-2-associated. Using the MIRA data, every spike-specific TCR was mapped to the spike region that the TCR reacted to and assigned to either a CD4 or a CD8 class. Log10-transformed breadth and depth values were compared by one-way ANOVA with Sidak's multiple comparisons tests. The source is immuneACCESS, and TCRdb retained only in-frame sequences with V and J called. Part of the clones is not carried over; for the studies checked, unresolved V genes explain less than half of this, and the remainder is unexplained. The D gene and trimming were derived from the DNA, and the V and J assignments and clone size from that table. In this sample the table shows 120,000 or so clones, roughly four fifths of which occur a single time. Together, the top ten hold about 4.5% of the sample.

The time point label for this specimen denotes: baseline before first vaccination. The vaccinee samples were drawn from two UK trials, COV001 and COV002, one of which was a single-blind randomized controlled phase 2/3 trial testing AZD1222 (ChAdOx1 nCoV-19) in healthy adults. For TCRbeta chain sequencing, PBMC samples from trial participants were taken at day 0 and at day 28 after the second dose. The CDR3, from cysteine to phenylalanine, totals 15 residues. Solely the CDR3 DNA is kept, with 45 bases framed from the first base. In the germline V gene, CDR1 corresponds to MNHNS and CDR2 to SASEGT. Between the V and J ends, shortened by 6 bases and 3 bases respectively, the junction contains 15 bases.

The chain is made from TRBV6-1 and TRBJ1-5; the best D guess is TRBD1, with 5 bases matching. This TCR was recovered from an adult in good health. The sequenced sample was peripheral blood, obtained on day 0 of AZD1222 vaccination. The sequence in DNA is TGTGCCAGCAGCCAAGGGACGAATTCCAATCAGCCCCAGCATTTT. The resulting protein is CASSQGTNSNQPQHF.